Shown below are 22 T cell receptor beta chains from a single sample sequenced in a study of blood T cells in healthy people across ages. A second PCR, run for about 7 to 12 cycles, used a sample-barcoded 5' primer plus a J-beta primer mix. One entry per CDR3 protein, called by TCRdb with MiXCR from the 5' RACE reads. The sample lists 1.5 million to 1.9 million distinct CDR3 sequences, less than 45% occurring once. The sample taken for sequencing was blood. Receptors originate from a woman aged 18-29 years in good health.

The chain joins TRBV20-1 to TRBJ1-6; D uncertain. Germline CDR1 DFQATT, CDR2 SNEGSKA (reference sequence). CDR3 length: 15 residues. Trimming removed 4 bases from V and 6 bases from J, with 16 bases in between. The CDR3 sequence: CSATVGRSFNSPLHF. The CDR3 DNA reads as TGCAGTGCTACCGTAGGACGGAGTTTTAATTCACCCCTCCACTTT.

This sequence joins TRBV28 and TRBJ1-2; no clear D. The V end was cut by 3 bases, the J end by 8 bases, with 10 bases between. This CDR3 has 12 residues. The V gene's germline CDR1 is MDHEN and CDR2 SYDVKM. In nucleotides, the CDR3 is TGTGCCAGCAGTTTTTCGTTAGACGGCTACACCTTC. Its translation is CASSFSLDGYTF.

The V and J genes are TRBV6-1 and TRBJ1-2; 7 bases fit TRBD1. Germline-derived CDR1 and CDR2 are MNHNS and SASEGT. V shed 1 base and J 4 bases; nucleotides not matched to a gene: 3. The CDR3 is 14 amino acids. DNA of the CDR3: TGTGCCAGCAGTGAAGGACAGGGAATCTATGGCTACACCTTC. This gives the protein CASSEGQGIYGYTF.

This clonotype was picked up a small number of times. V gene TRBV20-1 combines with J gene TRBJ1-6; no definite D call. From germline, CDR1 is DFQATT and CDR2 SNEGSKA (reference sequence). CDR3 length equals 14 residues. V lost 3 bases to trimming and J lost 1 base, with 7 bases between them. CDR3 sequence (DNA): TGCAGTGCTAGTATGGGTTCCTATAATTCACCCCTCCACTTT. This sequence encodes CSASMGSYNSPLHF.

V gene TRBV4-1 combines with J gene TRBJ2-1, with TRBD2 matching 16 bases. CDR3 length equals 19 residues. Germline V gene data show CDR1 as MGHRA and CDR2 as YSYEKL. V gave up 4 bases and J gave up 0 bases; unmatched junction bases: 6. The CDR3 region has the DNA TGCGCCAGCAGCCTCGTGGGACTAGCGGGAGGGGTCTCCTACAATGAGCAGTTCTTC. Translation: CASSLVGLAGGVSYNEQFF.

This chain joins TRBV20-1 and TRBJ2-4; D is possibly TRBD2 (5 bases). With the DNA end fitting TRBJ2-5 better, the J assignment may be wrong. Germline V CDR1 and CDR2: DFQATT, SNEGSKA (reference sequence). The CDR3 runs 14 residues. Here the CDR3 DNA reads TGCAGTGCTACAGATGGAGGAAACCAAGAGACCCAGTACTTC. It is translated as CSATDGGNQETQYF.

The rearrangement joins TRBV29-1 to TRBJ2-7, with D maybe TRBD1 (5 bases). Per germline, CDR1 SQVTM and CDR2 ANQGSEA. This CDR3 has 12 residues. With 4 bases removed from V and 2 bases from J, the gap between germline ends came to 9 bases. CDR3 protein: CSVGTTTYEQYF. The CDR3 nucleotides read TGCAGCGTTGGGACAACCACCTACGAGCAGTACTTC.

The CDR3 protein is CSATRRGGGVFGQYF. The CDR3 DNA sequence: TGCAGTGCCACCCGTCGCGGCGGGGGGGTATTTGGGCAGTACTTC. The chain joins TRBV20-1 to TRBJ2-7, with TRBD2 identical over 9 bases. CDR1 is DFQATT and CDR2 is SNEGSKA in the germline V gene (reference sequence). The CDR3 is made up of 15 amino acids. V was clipped by 6 bases and J by 9 bases; unmatched bases: 18.

Of note for this clonotype: Compared with germline, one end of the junction differs, possibly owing to a read error. The chain links TRBV20-1 to TRBJ2-7; TRBD2 aligns across 7 bases. The CDR3 is 14 residues long. Germline V gene sequence: CDR1 DFQATT, CDR2 SNEGSKA (reference sequence). The CDR3 DNA reads as TGCAGTGCCGCTCGGAGCGGGATCGGATACGTGCAGTACTTC. Protein sequence: CSAARSGIGYVQYF.

In this sample, this clonotype turned up a few times. The V call is TRBV4-3, the J call TRBJ1-5; TRBD1 might be the D (5 bases). The CDR3 loop spans 16 amino acids. V was cut by 4 bases and J by 0 bases, with 13 bases left in between. The germline CDR1 and CDR2 sequences are LGHNA and YSLEER. CDR3 sequence: CASSLVRDSSNQPQHF. The CDR3 coding sequence is TGCGCCAGCAGCCTCGTTCGGGACTCTAGCAATCAGCCCCAGCATTTT.

V and J are TRBV6-2 or TRBV6-3 and TRBJ2-1, with 8 bases identical to TRBD1. Germline CDR1 is MNHEY and CDR2 is SVGEGT. The CDR3 sequence is 17 residues long. The trim removed 0 bases at V and 2 bases at J, leaving 6 bases unmatched. CDR3 in DNA: TGTGCCAGCAGTTACTCCGGGTCCAGGGGGCCCTACAATGAGCAGTTCTTC. It specifies CASSYSGSRGPYNEQFF.

This clonotype came up once. CDR3 loop: CSALKRERAYEQYF. CDR3 nucleotides: TGCAGTGCGCTTAAGCGGGAGAGGGCCTACGAGCAGTACTTC. The chain recombines TRBV20-1 with TRBJ2-7, with 8 bases identical to TRBD2. J was trimmed by 2 bases and V by 6 bases; bases with no gene match: 9. The CDR3 contains 14 residues. Germline V gene sequence: CDR1 DFQATT, CDR2 SNEGSKA (reference sequence).

The V and J genes are TRBV20-1 and TRBJ1-5; D not resolved. Germline V gives CDR1 DFQATT, CDR2 SNEGSKA (reference sequence). V was cut by 3 bases and J by 2 bases, with 11 bases left in between. CDR3 length: 14 amino acids. In DNA form, the CDR3 reads TGCAGTGCTAGCGCGGGGTTGGGCAATCAGCCCCAGCATTTT. Translating it yields CSASAGLGNQPQHF.

The chain carries TRBV9 and TRBJ1-2; weak D call: TRBD1 (6 bases). Germline CDR1 is SGDLS and CDR2 is YYNGEE. The CDR3 loop spans 14 amino acids. Trimming cost V 5 bases and J 0 bases, with 11 bases left between them. CDR3 region: CASSTGPSNYGYTF. Here the CDR3 DNA reads TGTGCCAGCAGTACAGGGCCGTCTAACTATGGCTACACCTTC.

This clonotype has a single count. The chain recombines TRBV10-3 with TRBJ2-5; the D is unclear. Germline CDR1 ENHRY, CDR2 SYGVKD. The V end lost 11 bases, the J end lost 3 bases, and 19 bases lay between the germline ends. This CDR3 comprises 14 residues. CDR3 sequence (DNA): TGTGCCGTCAAGCCCGGAGACAATAAAGAGACCCAGTACTTC. As protein: CAVKPGDNKETQYF.

The V gene is TRBV10-3, the J gene TRBJ2-4, with 13 bases matching TRBD2. This CDR3 region has 18 residues. The germline CDR1 and CDR2 sequences are ENHRY and SYGVKD. V lost 0 bases and J lost 6; bases outside the gene matches: 8. The CDR3 loop reads CAISESGTSGVEVNIQYF. For the CDR3, the DNA is TGTGCCATCAGTGAGTCGGGGACTAGCGGGGTTGAGGTAAACATTCAGTACTTC.

This chain connects TRBV7-8 to TRBJ1-1; weak D call: TRBD1 (6 bases). Trimming stripped 5 bases from V and 5 bases from J, with 18 bases between. The CDR3 runs 15 residues. Per the germline V gene, CDR1 is SGHVS and CDR2 is FQNEAQ. The CDR3 coding sequence is TGTGCCAGCAGCCAGGAGGGTAGGGGGATGACTGAAGCTTTCTTT. Protein sequence: CASSQEGRGMTEAFF.

This clonotype is a singleton in its sample. This sequence joins TRBV6-6 and TRBJ1-4; possible D gene TRBD1, 6 bases. Germline V gives CDR1 MNHNY, CDR2 SVGAGI (reference sequence). The CDR3 has 15 residues. Deletions cut 2 bases from V and 4 bases from J, with 11 bases between. Here the CDR3 DNA reads TGTGCCAGCAGTTACGGTCAGGGGATTAATGAAAAACTGTTTTTT. It encodes CASSYGQGINEKLFF.

This clonotype occurred a few times. The CDR3 sequence: CASSYSMLAGLTDTQYF. CDR3 in DNA: TGTGCCAGCAGTTACTCGATGCTAGCGGGACTCACAGATACGCAGTATTTT. The chain carries TRBV6-5 and TRBJ2-3, with 9 positions matching TRBD2. V lost 0 bases, J lost 2 bases, and 6 bases stayed unmatched. This CDR3 has 17 amino acids. Germline CDR1 reads MNHEY; CDR2 reads SVGAGI.

This chain uses TRBV18 with TRBJ2-5, with 8 positions matching TRBD2. Germline-derived CDR1 and CDR2 are KGHSH and LQKENI. Losses at the gene ends were 5 bases for V and 3 bases for J; bases not matched to a gene: 11. The CDR3 totals 16 residues. In DNA form, the CDR3 reads TGTGCCAGCTCAGCCCGACTAGCGACCACAAAAGAGACCCAGTACTTC. Protein: CASSARLATTKETQYF.

The table lists this clonotype with a few counts. The V call is TRBV6-5, the J call TRBJ1-5, with unresolved D. The V and J ends lost 4 bases and 0 bases respectively, with 13 bases between them. CDR1 is MNHEY, CDR2 SVGAGI, per germline. The CDR3 spans 16 residues. CDR3 coding DNA: TGTGCCAGCAGTTTCATAGGGCCGTATAGCAATCAGCCCCAGCATTTT. Protein: CASSFIGPYSNQPQHF.

The rearrangement links TRBV20-1 to TRBJ2-1, with 8 bases identical to TRBD2. The CDR3 extends over 14 amino acids. Germline CDR1 reads DFQATT; CDR2 reads SNEGSKA (reference sequence). Trimming cost V 4 bases and J 2 bases; bases outside gene matches: 4. The CDR3: CSATGRVTYNEQFF. CDR3 sequence (DNA): TGCAGTGCTACCGGGAGGGTGACCTACAATGAGCAGTTCTTC.